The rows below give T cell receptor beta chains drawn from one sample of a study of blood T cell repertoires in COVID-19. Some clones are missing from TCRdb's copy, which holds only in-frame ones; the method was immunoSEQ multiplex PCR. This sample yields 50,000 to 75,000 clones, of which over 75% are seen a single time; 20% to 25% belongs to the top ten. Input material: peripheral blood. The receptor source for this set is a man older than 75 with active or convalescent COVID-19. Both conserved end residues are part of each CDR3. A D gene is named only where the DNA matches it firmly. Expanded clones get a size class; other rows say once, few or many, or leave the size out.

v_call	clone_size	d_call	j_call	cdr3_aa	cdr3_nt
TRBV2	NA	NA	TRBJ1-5	CASSPPPGGNQPQHF	TGTGCCAGCAGCCCGCCTCCAGGGGGCAATCAGCCCCAGCATTTT
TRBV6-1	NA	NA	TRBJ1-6	CASSEVQGNSPLHF	TGTGCCAGCAGTGAGGTACAGGGTAATTCACCCCTCCACTTT
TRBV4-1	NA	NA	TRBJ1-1	CASSQPGAKTEAFF	TGCGCCAGCAGCCAACCAGGGGCCAAGACTGAAGCTTTCTTT
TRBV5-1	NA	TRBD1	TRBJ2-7	CASITGGTYEQYF	TGCGCCAGCATTACAGGGGGTACCTACGAGCAGTACTTC
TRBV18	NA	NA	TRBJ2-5	CASSLRPEKETQYF	TGTGCCAGCTCCCTTCGGCCGGAGAAAGAGACCCAGTACTTC
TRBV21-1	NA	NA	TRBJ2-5	CASSKTSGGLLETQYF	TGTGCCAGCAGCAAGACTAGCGGGGGGTTGCTCGAGACCCAGTACTTC
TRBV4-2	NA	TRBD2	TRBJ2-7	CASSQDSMGGKLYEQYF	TGTGCCAGCAGCCAAGATTCGATGGGAGGGAAACTCTACGAGCAGTACTTC
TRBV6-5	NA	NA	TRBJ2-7	CASSYSMDNYEQYF	TGTGCCAGCAGTTACTCTATGGACAACTACGAGCAGTACTTC
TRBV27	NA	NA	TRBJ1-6	CASSPKVSSYNSPLHF	TGTGCCAGCAGTCCAAAAGTGAGCTCCTATAATTCACCCCTCCACTTT
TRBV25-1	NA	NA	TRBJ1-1	CASSDGEGDEAFF	TGTGCCAGCAGTGACGGGGAAGGAGATGAAGCTTTCTTT
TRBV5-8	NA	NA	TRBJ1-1	CASSSAPRDTEAFF	TGTGCCAGCAGCTCCGCCCCCAGGGATACTGAAGCTTTCTTT
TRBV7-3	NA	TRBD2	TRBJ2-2	CASSRLAGGNTGELFF	TGTGCCAGCAGCCGATTAGCGGGAGGGAACACCGGGGAGCTGTTTTTT
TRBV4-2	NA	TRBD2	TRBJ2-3	CASSSSGDSQYF	TGTGCCAGCAGCTCGAGCGGGGATTCGCAGTATTTT
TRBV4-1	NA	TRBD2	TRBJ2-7	CASSQVMAGDLYEQYF	TGCGCCAGCAGCCAAGTAATGGCGGGAGATCTCTACGAGCAGTACTTC
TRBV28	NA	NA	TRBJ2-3	CASSFLHRQGGGDTQYF	TGTGCCAGCAGTTTTCTTCATAGACAGGGCGGGGGGGATACGCAGTATTTT
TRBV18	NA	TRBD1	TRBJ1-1	CASSPRQGAIGGTEAFF	TGTGCCAGCTCACCCCGACAGGGGGCAATCGGTGGCACTGAAGCTTTCTTT
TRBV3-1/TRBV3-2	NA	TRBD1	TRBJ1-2	CASSTLTGVYGYTF	TGTGCCAGCAGCACACTGACAGGGGTCTATGGCTACACCTTC
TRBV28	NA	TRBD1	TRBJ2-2	CASSSQGQGYTGELFF	TGTGCCAGCAGTTCCCAGGGACAGGGCTACACCGGGGAGCTGTTTTTT
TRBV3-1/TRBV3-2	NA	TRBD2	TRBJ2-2	CASSLGLAGNTGELFF	TGTGCCAGCAGCCTGGGACTAGCGGGGAACACCGGGGAGCTGTTTTTT
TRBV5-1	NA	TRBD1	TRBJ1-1	CASSFLRTGETNTEAFF	TGCGCCAGCAGCTTCCTAAGGACAGGGGAGACGAACACTGAAGCTTTCTTT
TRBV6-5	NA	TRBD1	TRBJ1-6	CAIGTANSPLHF	TGTGCGATCGGGACAGCAAATTCACCCCTCCACTTT
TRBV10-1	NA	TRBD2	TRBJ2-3	CASSEREGRGTQYF	TGCGCCAGCAGTGAGCGGGAGGGCCGAGGTACGCAGTATTTT
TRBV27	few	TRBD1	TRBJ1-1	CASSFSTGANTEAFF	TGTGCCAGCAGTTTTTCGACAGGGGCAAACACTGAAGCTTTCTTT
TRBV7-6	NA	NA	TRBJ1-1	CASSFARDTEAFF	TGTGCCAGCAGCTTTGCCAGGGACACTGAAGCTTTCTTT
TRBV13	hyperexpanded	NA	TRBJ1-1	CASSASPTGVNTEAFF	TGTGCCAGCAGCGCATCCCCGACAGGAGTAAACACTGAAGCTTTCTTT
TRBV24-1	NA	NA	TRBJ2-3	CATSQGPDTQYF	TGTGCCACCTCGCAGGGTCCAGATACGCAGTATTTT
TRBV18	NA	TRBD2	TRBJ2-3	CASSPGLTSTDTQYF	TGTGCCAGCTCGCCGGGACTAACTAGCACAGATACGCAGTATTTT
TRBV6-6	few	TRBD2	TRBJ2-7	CASKPGLAGGSEQYF	TGTGCCAGCAAGCCGGGCCTAGCGGGGGGAAGTGAGCAGTACTTC
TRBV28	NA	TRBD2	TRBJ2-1	CASTARLAAHNEQFF	TGTGCCAGCACCGCCCGACTAGCGGCCCACAATGAGCAGTTCTTC
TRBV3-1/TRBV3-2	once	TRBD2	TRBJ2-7	CASSPGLAVEQYF	TGTGCCAGCAGTCCGGGACTAGCGGTCGAGCAGTACTTC
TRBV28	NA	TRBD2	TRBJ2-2	CASSRIAGVTGELFF	TGTGCCAGCAGTCGTATAGCGGGAGTAACCGGGGAGCTGTTTTTT
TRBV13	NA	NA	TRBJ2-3	CASSYSDTQYF	TGTGCCAGCAGCTACTCGGATACGCAGTATTTT
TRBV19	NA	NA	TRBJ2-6	CASSIVSSGANVLTF	TGTGCCAGTAGTATAGTTAGCTCTGGGGCCAACGTCCTGACTTTC
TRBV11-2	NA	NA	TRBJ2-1	CASSPVRNEQFF	TGTGCCAGCAGCCCCGTCCGGAATGAGCAGTTCTTC
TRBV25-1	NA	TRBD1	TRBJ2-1	CASSADREYNEQFF	TGTGCCAGCAGTGCCGACAGGGAATACAATGAGCAGTTCTTC
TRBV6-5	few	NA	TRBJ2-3	CASSYRRGPTDTQYF	TGTGCCAGCAGTTATAGGCGGGGACCCACAGATACGCAGTATTTT
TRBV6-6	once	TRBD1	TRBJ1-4	CASSYPGQGDEKLFF	TGTGCCAGCAGTTACCCGGGACAGGGAGATGAAAAACTGTTTTTT
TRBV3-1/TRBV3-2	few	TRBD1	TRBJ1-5	CASSQTGGAIQPQHF	TGTGCCAGCAGCCAAACAGGGGGCGCGATTCAGCCCCAGCATTTT